The T cell receptor (beta chain) under discussion was sequenced for a study of T-cell memory formation after mild COVID-19. The CDR3 is 16 residues long. Trimming removed 1 base from V and 7 bases from J; junction bases left unmatched: 9. Germline V gene sequence: CDR1 LGHNA, CDR2 YSLEER. TCRdb re-analysed the 5' RACE reads in MiXCR, keeping a single row per CDR3 protein. Of about 350,000 distinct CDR3 sequences listed, roughly an eighth are singletons. The chain is built from TRBV4-3 and TRBJ2-1, with 8 positions matching TRBD2. Sequenced input: PBMCs or a T cell subset sorted from them (not recorded which). The sequence was obtained from a man younger than 35 who had mild COVID-19 (a few samples of this study predate the infection). Cell type and time point are not known. CDR3 sequence reads: CASSQGPPGGGNEQFF. The CDR3 nucleotides read TGCGCCAGCAGCCAAGGACCGCCCGGCGGGGGGAATGAGCAGTTCTTC.